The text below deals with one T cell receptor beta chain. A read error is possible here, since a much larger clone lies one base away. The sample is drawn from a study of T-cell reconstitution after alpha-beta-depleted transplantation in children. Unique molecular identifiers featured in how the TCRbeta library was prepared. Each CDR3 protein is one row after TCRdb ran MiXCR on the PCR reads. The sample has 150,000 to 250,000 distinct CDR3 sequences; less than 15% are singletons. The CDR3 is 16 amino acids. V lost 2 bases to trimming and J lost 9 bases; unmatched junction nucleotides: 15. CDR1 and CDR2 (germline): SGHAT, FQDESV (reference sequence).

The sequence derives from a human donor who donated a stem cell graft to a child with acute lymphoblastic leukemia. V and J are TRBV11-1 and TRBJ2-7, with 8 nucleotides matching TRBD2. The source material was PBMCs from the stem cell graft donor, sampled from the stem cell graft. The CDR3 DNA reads TGTGCCAGCAGCTTAAAGGCGGGAGGCCCGCCCCACGTGCAGTACTTC. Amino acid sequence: CASSLKAGGPPHVQYF.